A single sample is the source of the 22 T cell receptor beta chains below, sequenced in a study of cytomegalovirus exposure and HLA in healthy donors. The PCR contained 60 Vbeta and 13 Jbeta primers. Here immunoSEQ multiplex PCR was the method, and the copy in TCRdb shows in-frame clones only, minus some. Of around 130,000 clones in the sample, roughly 83% were seen once. Sequencing input: PBMCs. The receptor source for this set is a girl aged 2 to 10 in good health and CMV-seronegative.

CDR3 bases: TGCGCCAGCAGCCCCGGGGAGGGGACGAACAATCAGCCCCAGCATTTT. The encoded protein is CASSPGEGTNNQPQHF. The V gene is TRBV4-1, the J gene TRBJ1-5, with D perhaps matching TRBD1 (5 bases). Trimming left V 4 bases short and J 3 bases short, with 16 bases between. Germline assignment: CDR1 MGHRA and CDR2 YSYEKL. CDR3 length equals 16 residues.

The chain combines TRBV4-1 with TRBJ1-2, with 10 nucleotides matching TRBD1. Unmatched junction bases numbered 8, after V lost 3 bases and J lost 7 bases. Germline V gene data show CDR1 as MGHRA and CDR2 as YSYEKL. CDR3 length: 15 residues. The CDR3 DNA reads as TGCGCCAGCAGCCAGGCGGGACAGGGGCAGGCTGGCTACACCTTC. Residues: CASSQAGQGQAGYTF.

V usage is TRBV9 and J usage is TRBJ2-1, with 8 positions matching TRBD1. This CDR3 region has 17 residues. The V gene's germline CDR1 is SGDLS and CDR2 YYNGEE. V trimming: 3 bases; J trimming: 0 bases; junction bases outside the gene matches: 8. In DNA, the CDR3 is TGTGCCAGCAGCGGACTCAGGGGGCCTAGCTCCTACAATGAGCAGTTCTTC. The encoded protein is CASSGLRGPSSYNEQFF.

This rearrangement joins TRBV5-6 to TRBJ1-4; D not resolved. The germline CDR1 and CDR2 sequences are SGHDT and YYEEEE. V shed 4 bases and J shed 0 bases, with 7 bases lying between them. The CDR3 totals 14 residues. The CDR3 protein is CASSARSTNEKLFF. CDR3 nucleotides: TGTGCCAGCAGCGCGCGGTCAACTAATGAAAAACTGTTTTTT.

The V call is TRBV30, the J call TRBJ2-7, with TRBD2 as a possible D gene (5 bases). Germline-derived CDR1 and CDR2 are GTSNPN and SVGIG (reference sequence). The CDR3 consists of 12 residues. Trimming took 2 bases from V and 4 from J, leaving 9 bases between them. CDR3 in DNA: TGTGCCTGGAGTACCGAGGGTTACGAGCAGTACTTC. It codes for CAWSTEGYEQYF.

The J gene is TRBJ1-5, the V gene TRBV7-2; 9 bases fit TRBD1. The CDR3 length is 15 residues. V shed 4 bases and J 2 bases; nucleotides not matched to a gene: 3. The germline V gene encodes CDR1 SGHTA and CDR2 FQGNSA. The CDR3 spells CASSSTGGGNQPQHF. CDR3 nucleotides: TGTGCCAGCAGCTCCACAGGGGGCGGCAATCAGCCCCAGCATTTT. The full variable domain, in which reference TRBV7-2 and TRBJ1-5 provide the parts outside the CDR3, is GAGVSQSPSNKVTEKGKDVELRCDPISGHTALYWYRQSLGQGLEFLIYFQGNSAPDKSGLPSDRFSAERTGGSVSTLTIQRTQQEDSAVYLCASSSTGGGNQPQHFGDGTRLSIL.

The genes are TRBV27 and TRBJ2-3; a weak D match, TRBD1 (5 bases). The V end lost 5 bases, the J end lost 2 bases, and 14 bases lay between the germline ends. CDR3 size: 15 residues. Germline CDR1 is MNHEY and CDR2 is SMNVEV (reference sequence). The CDR3 DNA follows: TGTGCCAGCAGTAACAGCCGACAGTTCACAGATACGCAGTATTTT. This translates into CASSNSRQFTDTQYF.

The rearrangement links TRBV19 to TRBJ1-5; D possibly corresponds to TRBD1 (6 bases). The CDR3 is 17 amino acids. CDR1 LNHDA and CDR2 SQIVND come from the germline V gene (reference sequence). Trimming took off 7 bases at V and 3 bases at J, with 22 bases between the two ends. This CDR3 reads CASNTPTGFGANQPQHF. CDR3 in DNA: TGTGCCAGTAACACCCCCACAGGGTTTGGGGCCAATCAGCCCCAGCATTTT.

The gene calls are TRBV10-3 and TRBJ2-5; 7 nucleotides match TRBD1. The V gene's germline CDR1 is ENHRY and CDR2 SYGVKD. This CDR3 has 15 amino acids. The V segment lost 2 bases and the J segment 5 bases; nucleotides outside the gene matches: 8. CDR3 coding DNA: TGTGCCATCAGTGAGGTCACAGGGGCTGGGGAGACCCAGTACTTC. This gives the protein CAISEVTGAGETQYF.

The genes are TRBV7-3 and TRBJ2-1; 12 positions agree with TRBD2. V dropped 5 bases and J dropped 7; count of bases not matched to a gene: 6. Looked up from germline, CDR1 is SGHTA and CDR2 is FQGTGA. The CDR3 extends over 15 amino acids. CDR3 nucleotide sequence: TGTGCCAGCAGCCGACTAGCGGGAGCGGGGAATGAGCAGTTCTTC. This gives the protein CASSRLAGAGNEQFF.

This chain uses TRBV2 with TRBJ2-3; D is unclear. V was trimmed by 0 bases and J by 4 bases, leaving 5 bases between them. Germline assignment: CDR1 SNHLY and CDR2 FYNNEI. The CDR3 sequence is 13 residues long. CDR3 nucleotide sequence: TGTGCCAGCAGTGAAGCCAGGTCAGATACGCAGTATTTT. It translates to CASSEARSDTQYF.

CDR3 amino acids: CASSSLSSQGAYGYTF. CDR3 nucleotide sequence: TGTGCCAGCAGTTCCCTCTCGTCACAGGGGGCCTATGGCTACACCTTC. The V call is TRBV27, the J call TRBJ1-2; 9 bases fit TRBD1. The ends lost 4 bases at V and 4 bases at J; junction bases unmatched: 10. This CDR3 is built from 16 residues. Per germline, CDR1 MNHEY and CDR2 SMNVEV (reference sequence).

This chain uses TRBV6-6 with TRBJ1-5; D is possibly TRBD1 (6 bases). V was clipped by 5 bases and J by 3 bases, with 8 bases between them. The CDR3 spans 13 residues. The V gene's germline CDR1 is MNHNY and CDR2 SVGAGI (reference sequence). The CDR3 DNA reads TGTGCCAGCAGTGGACAGATCAATCAGCCCCAGCATTTT. This codes for CASSGQINQPQHF.

This clone was recorded only once. This chain connects TRBV5-5 to TRBJ2-7; possible D gene TRBD1, 5 bases. Trimming took 4 bases from V and 0 from J, leaving 17 bases between them. Germline V gene lookup returns CDR1 SGHKS and CDR2 YYEKEE (reference sequence). The CDR3 is 16 residues long. In DNA, the CDR3 is TGTGCCAGCAGCCCGAGAGGTCGAGACAGCTCCTACGAGCAGTACTTC. Encoded protein: CASSPRGRDSSYEQYF.

Concerning this clone itself: A read error may produce the germline difference seen at one junction end. The V and J genes are TRBV11-2 and TRBJ1-1; 7 bases match TRBD1. CDR3 length equals 13 residues. Germline assignment: CDR1 SGHAT and CDR2 FQNNGV. In DNA, the CDR3 is TGTGCCAGCAGCTTAGGACGGGACAGCTACTTGAAATTT. It yields the protein CASSLGRDSYLKF.

This clone came up a few times. The chain joins TRBV11-2 to TRBJ2-7, with 9 bases lining up with TRBD2. V shed 3 bases and J 0 bases; nucleotides not matched to a gene: 9. The CDR3 contains 17 residues. Germline V gene data show CDR1 as SGHAT and CDR2 as FQNNGV. The CDR3 here is CASSFSLAGPSSYEQYF. The CDR3 coding sequence is TGTGCCAGCAGCTTCAGCCTAGCGGGGCCCTCCTCCTACGAGCAGTACTTC.

The chain recombines TRBV4-2 with TRBJ1-4; TRBD1 agrees at 10 bases. Trimming removed 0 bases from V and 6 bases from J; junction bases left unmatched: 1. The germline V gene has CDR1 LGHNA and CDR2 YNFKEQ. This CDR3 spans 15 amino acids. CDR3 in amino acids: CASSQDGTGDEKLFF. In nucleotides, the CDR3 is TGTGCCAGCAGCCAAGACGGGACAGGGGATGAAAAACTGTTTTTT.

The J gene is TRBJ1-1, the V gene TRBV7-9; maybe TRBD1 (6 bases). The germline CDR1 and CDR2 sequences are SEHNR and FQNEAQ (reference sequence). The CDR3 length is 16 residues. The ends were cut back, 5 bases at V and 0 bases at J, with 16 bases in the middle. The CDR3 sequence is CASSQDRSLMNTEAFF. The CDR3 DNA follows: TGTGCCAGCAGCCAAGACAGGTCCCTGATGAACACTGAAGCTTTCTTT.

A single count supports this clone. The chain links TRBV30 to TRBJ2-7, with 9 bases aligning to TRBD1. J was trimmed by 3 bases and V by 4 bases; bases with no gene match: 4. The germline V gene has CDR1 GTSNPN and CDR2 SVGIG (reference sequence). CDR3 length: 13 residues. The CDR3 spells CAWTRDRDYEQYF. The CDR3 DNA follows: TGTGCCTGGACCCGGGACAGGGACTACGAGCAGTACTTC.

The chain joins TRBV4-3 to TRBJ2-3; D is possibly TRBD2 (5 bases). The germline V gene has CDR1 LGHNA and CDR2 YSLEER. The V end was cut by 1 base, the J end by 0 bases, with 14 bases between. The CDR3 is 17 amino acids. This chain's CDR3 is CASSQGPNEGSTDTQYF. DNA of the CDR3: TGCGCCAGCAGCCAAGGTCCTAATGAGGGTAGCACAGATACGCAGTATTTT.

The CDR3 loop reads CASSKARGGAEKLFF. DNA of the CDR3: TGTGCCAGCAGCAAAGCGCGAGGAGGGGCCGAAAAACTGTTTTTT. The chain couples TRBV21-1 to TRBJ1-4. TRBV21-1 has pseudogene status. This CDR3 has 15 residues.

The J gene is TRBJ2-1, the V gene TRBV19; D ambiguous. The V gene lost 5 bases and the J gene lost 0 bases, with 8 bases spanning the gap. CDR1 and CDR2 (germline): LNHDA, SQIVND (reference sequence). The CDR3 contains 14 residues. For the CDR3, the DNA is TGTGCCAGTAGTGCGGCGTACTCCTACAATGAGCAGTTCTTC. The encoded protein is CASSAAYSYNEQFF.